The 14 T cell receptor beta chains in this list originate from one sample, sequenced in a study of tumor-infiltrating lymphocytes in primary liver carcinoma. Bulk tissue was left unsorted, and RNA and DNA were co-extracted from about 20-30 mg of it. A constant-region primer served to make TCR beta cDNA from about 500 ng total RNA. TCR beta libraries came from three nested multiplex PCR rounds using slightly modified ARM-PCR. TRBV1-TRBV30 forward primers paired with a C-beta reverse primer drove the first two PCR rounds, about 9 cycles each. TCRdb reprocessed the multiplex PCR reads with MiXCR, giving one entry per CDR3 protein. The sample has some 51,000 distinct CDR3 sequences, about 80% seen once; the top ten hold approximately 30%. The sequenced sample was liver tumor tissue from sampling region 3. This sample's subset: tumor region T3, left-lateral pole. Receptors were obtained from a middle-aged man with primary liver carcinoma and hepatitis B virus infection.

In this sample, this clonotype turned up once. The rearrangement links TRBV30 to TRBJ1-6; D gene uncertain. Germline CDR1 is GTSNPN and CDR2 is SVGIG (reference sequence). This CDR3 is 16 amino acids long. V shed 3 bases and J shed 13 bases, with 25 bases lying between them. CDR3 amino acids: CAWSVPTSGGIRPLHF. As DNA, the CDR3 is TGTGCCTGGAGCGTACCCACCAGTGGTGGAATTCGGCCCCTCCACTTT.

V and J are TRBV11-1 and TRBJ2-1, with 14 bases that match TRBD2. Matching the DNA end better, TRBJ2-7 makes the J call doubtful. From germline, CDR1 is SGHAT and CDR2 FQDESV (reference sequence). The CDR3 is made up of 17 amino acids. CDR3 nucleotides: TGTGCCAGCAGCCTGGGACTAGCGGGGGATGTAGACAATGAGCAGTACTTC. Protein product: CASSLGLAGDVDNEQYF.

The rearrangement joins TRBV11-2 to TRBJ2-1; D possibly corresponds to TRBD2 (6 bases). The CDR3 has 16 amino acids. V lost 6 bases and J 9 bases, leaving 24 bases between the germline ends. Germline assignment: CDR1 SGHAT and CDR2 FQNNGV. CDR3 in amino acids: CASRLDIGLSMSEQFF. The CDR3 nucleotides read TGTGCCAGCAGATTGGATATCGGACTATCCATGAGTGAGCAGTTCTTC.

About this clonotype: Relative to the germline gene, one junction end is altered; a read error may explain this. V and J are TRBV6-1 and TRBJ2-2; 7 bases align to TRBD1. There are 14 residues in the CDR3. Germline assignment: CDR1 MNHNS and CDR2 SASEGT. The CDR3 here is CVSSTLGTAGELFF. CDR3 nucleotide sequence: TGTGTCAGCAGTACCCTCGGGACAGCCGGGGAGCTGTTCTTT.

For this clonotype: A much larger clone lies a single base off, so this may be a read error. Since no conserved phenylalanine or tryptophan closes the CDR3, a read error is the likely cause. The V call is TRBV6-5, the J call TRBJ2-7; 10 bases are a match to TRBD2. The CDR3 is 17 amino acids. The germline V gene encodes CDR1 MNHEY and CDR2 SVGAGI. Germline trimming cut 0 bases from V and 3 bases from J; bases unmatched to any gene: 8. CDR3 in DNA: TGTGCCAGCAGTTACTCGGGGCCAGCGGGAGGGCTCTACGAGCAGTACTTA. Protein sequence: CASSYSGPAGGLYEQYL.

To note about this clonotype: Relative to the germline gene, one junction end is altered; a read error may explain this. The chain carries TRBV6-5 and TRBJ2-7, with 9 bases matching TRBD1. CDR1 is MNHEY and CDR2 is SVGAGI in the germline V gene. The CDR3 consists of 15 residues. The DNA of the CDR3 is TGTGTCAGCAGTCACTCGGGACAGGGCTTCTACGAGCAGTACTTC. Protein sequence: CVSSHSGQGFYEQYF.

Turning to this clonotype: The junction departs from germline at one end; a sequencing error may be responsible. This chain connects TRBV5-1 to TRBJ1-1, with a possible D match to TRBD1 (5 bases). Germline V CDR1 and CDR2: SGHRS, YFSETQ. The CDR3 spans 13 residues. Here the CDR3 DNA reads TGCGCTAGCAGCCCGGGACCAGGAGCTGAAGCTTTATTT. Translation gives CASSPGPGAEALF. The full variable domain, rest sourced from reference TRBV5-1 and TRBJ1-1, is KAGVTQTPRYLIKTRGQQVTLSCSPISGHRSVSWYQQTPGQGLQFLFEYFSETQRNKGNFPGRFSGRQFSNSRSEMNVSTLELGDSALYLCASSPGPGAEALFGQGTRLTVV.

Details on this clonotype: Its ends do not fully match the called genes, so a read error is possible. V gene TRBV6-6 combines with J gene TRBJ2-1; D is unresolved. Germline CDR1 and CDR2: MNHNY and SVGAGI (reference sequence). This CDR3 region has 12 residues. In DNA form, the CDR3 reads TGTGCCAGGAGTTACTCGGTCAATGAGCAGTTTTTC. As protein: CARSYSVNEQFF.

On this clonotype: Sequence at one end of the junction differs from germline and may be a read error. The chain has TRBV7-9 and TRBJ2-5; possibly TRBD1 for D (6 bases). The CDR3 has 16 residues. From germline, CDR1 is SEHNR and CDR2 FQNEAQ (reference sequence). The CDR3 DNA is TGTGCCAGCAGCCTCGGGACACCTCCCGACCAAGAGGCCCAGTACTTC. Translated, it gives CASSLGTPPDQEAQYF.

This chain uses TRBV7-9 with TRBJ2-7, with D perhaps matching TRBD1 or TRBD2 (6 bases each). The V end was cut by 1 base, the J end by 13 bases, with 23 bases between. The germline V gene encodes CDR1 SEHNR and CDR2 FQNEAQ (reference sequence). The CDR3 contains 15 residues. CDR3 amino acids: CASSLGGRQDYEEYF. CDR3 in DNA: TGTGCCAGCAGCTTAGGGGGCAGACAGGACTACGAGGAATACTTC.

Details on this clonotype: One junction end does not reproduce the germline sequence, and a read error may be involved. This rearrangement joins TRBV4-1 to TRBJ2-7; D not resolved. Germline V gives CDR1 MGHRA, CDR2 YSYEKL. The CDR3 has 14 amino acids. DNA of the CDR3: TGCGCCAGCAGCCAAGCCCGACGAGGCTATGAGCGGTACTTC. Protein product: CASSQARRGYERYF.

This clonotype was counted once. The CDR3 end shows no conserved phenylalanine or tryptophan, and so a read error is likely. The limits of the CDR3 on the DNA are not certain, so only TCRdb's listed CDR3 is given. V is TRBV12-3 or TRBV12-4 and J is TRBJ2-4; the D call TRBD1 from the table was never checked on the DNA. The CDR3 contains 14 residues when both ends are counted. CDR3 in amino acids: CASTRAQAKNIRYL.

On this clonotype: As the CDR3 is not closed by the conserved phenylalanine or tryptophan, this likely results from a read error. J is TRBJ2-1 and V is TRBV2; TRBD2 agrees at 12 bases. The junction had 7 bases not matched to a gene; V was cut back by 6 bases and J by 7 bases. CDR1 is SNHLY, CDR2 FYNNEI, per germline. The CDR3 covers 15 residues. CDR3 in amino acids: CASSQLAGGLNEQFS. The CDR3 DNA reads TGTGCCAGCAGCCAACTAGCGGGAGGATTAAATGAGCAGTTCTCC.

This clonotype has only one observation. The junction shows a germline mismatch at one end, possibly a read error. V and J are TRBV7-9 and TRBJ1-5, with TRBD1 as a possible D gene (5 bases). Germline V gene lookup returns CDR1 SEHNR and CDR2 FQNEAQ (reference sequence). The CDR3 runs 12 residues. CDR3 region: CASSLVEGPQHF. CDR3 nucleotide sequence: TGTGCCAGCAGCTTAGTGGAGGGGCCCCAACATTTT. Filled out from reference TRBV7-9 and TRBJ1-5, the complete variable domain reads DTGVSQNPRHKITKRGQNVTFRCDPISEHNRLYWYRQTLGQGPEFLTYFQNEAQLEKSRLLSDRFSAERPKGSFSTLEIQRTEQGDSAMYLCASSLVEGPQHFGDGTRLSIL.